This T cell receptor (beta chain) was identified in a study of shared clonotypes between healthy human individuals. TCRdb keeps only in-frame clones here, not all; method: immunoSEQ multiplex PCR. The sample carries about 490,000 clones, around 80% recorded once. About 90 million PBMCs per unsorted sample were used for genomic DNA. With 5 bases removed from V and 3 bases from J, the gap between germline ends came to 12 bases. The germline CDR1 and CDR2 sequences are SGHTA and FQGTGA. The CDR3 runs 14 residues. The origin of this receptor is a woman aged 40 to 50 in good health. Some clones in this sample may be carry-over from other donors' samples. The V gene is TRBV7-3, the J gene TRBJ2-3; D call uncertain. The source material was PBMCs. The CDR3 sequence is CASSPRGPTDTQYF. The DNA of the CDR3 is TGTGCCAGCAGCCCCCGCGGACCTACAGATACGCAGTATTTT. Using reference TRBV7-3 and TRBJ2-3 for the parts outside the CDR3, the full variable domain is GAGVSQTPSNKVTEKGKYVELRCDPISGHTALYWYRQSLGQGPEFLIYFQGTGAADDSGLPNDRFFAVRPEGSVSTLKIQRTERGDSAVYLCASSPRGPTDTQYFGPGTRLTVL.